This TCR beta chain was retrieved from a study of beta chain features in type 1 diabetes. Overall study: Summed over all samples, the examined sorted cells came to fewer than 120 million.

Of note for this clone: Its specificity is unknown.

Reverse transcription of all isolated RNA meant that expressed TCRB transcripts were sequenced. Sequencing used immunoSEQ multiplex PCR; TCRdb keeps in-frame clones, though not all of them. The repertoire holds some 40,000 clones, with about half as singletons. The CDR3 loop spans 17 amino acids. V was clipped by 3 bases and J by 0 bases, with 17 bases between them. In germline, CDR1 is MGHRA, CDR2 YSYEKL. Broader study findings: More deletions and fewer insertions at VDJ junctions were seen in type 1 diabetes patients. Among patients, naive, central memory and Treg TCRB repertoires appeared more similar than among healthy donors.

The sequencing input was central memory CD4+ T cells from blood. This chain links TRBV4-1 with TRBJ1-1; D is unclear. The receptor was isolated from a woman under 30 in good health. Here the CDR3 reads CASSQANLIGMNTEAFF. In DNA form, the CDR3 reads TGCGCCAGCAGCCAGGCTAATTTGATCGGGATGAACACTGAAGCTTTCTTT.